The rows below give T cell receptor beta chains drawn from one sample of a study of T cell changes during pregnancy in multiple sclerosis. The method was immunoSEQ multiplex PCR; TCRdb's version includes in-frame clones alone and lacks a portion of them. The sample holds roughly 84,000 clones, 93% seen once. Sequenced here: peripheral blood, sampled in the third trimester of pregnancy. These TCRs come from a female donor in good health, enrolled as a control in a pregnancy study. CDR3s include the opening cysteine and the closing phenylalanine or tryptophan. D genes are given only for firm matches. Rows may omit the clone size; those that give it use once, few, many or a size class.

TRBD2,TRBV28,NA,TRBJ2-7,TGTGCCAGCAGGACGACAGGGGGATCGACTAGCGGGAAAGGTTCTTCCTACGAGCAGTACTTC,CASRTTGGSTSGKGSSYEQYF
NA,TRBV28,once,TRBJ2-2,TGTGCCAGCAGTCTTTCGGCCGACAGGAGCGGGGAGCTGTTTTTT,CASSLSADRSGELFF
TRBD2,TRBV6-1,NA,TRBJ2-7,TGTGCCAGCACCCCCCCCGGGGGGAGCTCCTACGAGCAGTACTTC,CASTPPGGSSYEQYF
NA,TRBV6-5,NA,TRBJ2-1,TGTGCCAGCAGTTACTCTCGGGAGAGGGAGCAGTTCTTC,CASSYSREREQFF
NA,TRBV2,NA,TRBJ2-1,TGTGCCAGCAGTCCCGGCGGGGAGCAGTTCTTC,CASSPGGEQFF
TRBD1,TRBV5-1,NA,TRBJ1-2,TGCGCCAGCAACCCGGACAGGGCTGGCGGCTACACCTTC,CASNPDRAGGYTF
TRBD2,TRBV7-9,NA,TRBJ2-7,TGTGCCAGCAGCTTACCTAGCGGGAGGGCCAACGAGCAGTACTTC,CASSLPSGRANEQYF
TRBD1,TRBV7-9,NA,TRBJ1-1,TGTGCCAGCAGTCGCGACAGGGGAGACACTGAAGCTTTCTTT,CASSRDRGDTEAFF
NA,TRBV7-9,NA,TRBJ2-3,TGTGCCAGCAGCTTTGGGCCCAGTGGATCTGGGACAGATACGCAGTATTTT,CASSFGPSGSGTDTQYF
NA,TRBV6-5,NA,TRBJ2-7,TGTGCCAGCCTCTCCCGGTCCTCTTACGAGCAGTACTTC,CASLSRSSYEQYF
NA,TRBV28,NA,TRBJ2-2,TGTGCCAGCAGCTCTACTCTGGACGCCCGAGGGTACACCGGGGAGCTGTTTTTT,CASSSTLDARGYTGELFF
TRBD2,TRBV5-1,NA,TRBJ2-3,TGCGCCAGCAGCTTGGATGTAGCGGGAGGGCCCGGGGATACGCAGTATTTT,CASSLDVAGGPGDTQYF
TRBD2,TRBV2,NA,TRBJ2-5,TGTGCCAGCAGTGAAGCGGGCCTAGCGGCCCAAGAGACCCAGTACTTC,CASSEAGLAAQETQYF
NA,TRBV6-6,NA,TRBJ2-7,TGTGCCAGCACCGCGGGTCGGGCAGCCGTCTACGAGCAGTACTTC,CASTAGRAAVYEQYF
TRBD1,TRBV2,few,TRBJ1-5,TGTGCCATCGGACAGGGCTCAAATCAGCCCCAGCATTTT,CAIGQGSNQPQHF
TRBD2,TRBV4-1,once,TRBJ2-3,TGCGCCAGCAGCCAAGACCAGCGGGAGGGCCAGGTAGCAGATACGCAGTATTTT,CASSQDQREGQVADTQYF
TRBD2,TRBV4-1,NA,TRBJ2-5,TGCGCCAGCAGCCAGCTAGCGGGGGGCCCCCAAGAGACCCAGTACTTC,CASSQLAGGPQETQYF
NA,TRBV7-8,once,TRBJ2-6,TGTGCCAGCAGCCCCCCTTTGAGTGGGGCCAACGTCCTGACTTTC,CASSPPLSGANVLTF
NA,TRBV29-1,NA,TRBJ2-7,TGCAGCGTTGAAGGGGCAGGGACCTACGAGCAGTACTTC,CSVEGAGTYEQYF
NA,TRBV11-2,NA,TRBJ1-2,TGTGCCAGCAGCCCTCGGACAGCCCCTCTCTTTAATGGCTACACCTTC,CASSPRTAPLFNGYTF
NA,TRBV13,NA,TRBJ2-5,TGTGCCAGCAGCACCCGAGGAACAAGCCGCCAAGAGACCCAGTACTTC,CASSTRGTSRQETQYF
NA,TRBV25-1,NA,TRBJ2-1,TGTGCCAGCAGTCCTTCACAGTACAATGAGCAGTTCTTC,CASSPSQYNEQFF
NA,TRBV5-4,NA,TRBJ2-2,TGTGCCAGCAGCTTTGGGGTCCGGGATAAGTACACCGGGGAGCTGTTTTTT,CASSFGVRDKYTGELFF
TRBD2,TRBV2,NA,TRBJ2-7,TGTGCCAGCAGTGGAGCGGGAGAATACGAGCAGTACTTC,CASSGAGEYEQYF
NA,TRBV19,NA,TRBJ1-5,TGTGCCAGTAGTATAGTAAGGGGTCGAAGCAATCAGCCCCAGCATTTT,CASSIVRGRSNQPQHF
TRBD1,TRBV29-1,NA,TRBJ2-5,TGCAGCGTTGGGACAGGGGGCGAGACCCAGTACTTC,CSVGTGGETQYF
NA,TRBV6-1,NA,TRBJ1-5,TGTGCCAGCAGTGGTGCAGGTATCAGTCAGCCCCAGCATTTT,CASSGAGISQPQHF
TRBD1,TRBV28,NA,TRBJ1-2,TGTGCCAGCAGTTCTACAGGGGTCTATGGCTACACCTTC,CASSSTGVYGYTF
TRBD1,TRBV27,NA,TRBJ2-6,TGTGCCAGCAGTTCAGAGACAGGGCGGAACTCTGGGGCCAACGTCCTGACTTTC,CASSSETGRNSGANVLTF
NA,TRBV5-5,NA,TRBJ1-4,TGTGCCAGCAGATACCAGGATGGCAGTGAAAAACTGTTTTTT,CASRYQDGSEKLFF
NA,TRBV25-1,NA,TRBJ2-7,TGTGCCAGCAGTCCTCAACGGGATCCATCGGAGCAGTACTTC,CASSPQRDPSEQYF
TRBD2,TRBV6-1,NA,TRBJ2-1,TGTGCCAGCAGTGAAGGGGTTAGCGGGTACAATGAGCAGTTCTTC,CASSEGVSGYNEQFF
NA,TRBV28,NA,TRBJ1-2,TGTGCCAGCAGTTCACCGCCAGGGGCACAGGGCTATGGCTACACCTTC,CASSSPPGAQGYGYTF
NA,TRBV2,once,TRBJ2-6,TGTGCCAGCAGACGTCAGGCTGGGGCCAACGTCCTGACTTTC,CASRRQAGANVLTF
TRBD2,TRBV4-2,NA,TRBJ2-7,TGTGCCAGCAGCCGGGGGACTAGCGGGGACTACGAGCAGTACTTC,CASSRGTSGDYEQYF
NA,TRBV6-1,NA,TRBJ1-3,TGTGCCAGCAGTGAACGGCAGGGAGGAAACACCATATATTTT,CASSERQGGNTIYF
NA,TRBV19,NA,TRBJ1-4,TGTGCCAGTAGTCACCGGACAGCTAATGAAAAACTGTTTTTT,CASSHRTANEKLFF
TRBD2,TRBV27,once,TRBJ2-3,TGTGCCAGCAGATCGGGGGGAAATACGCAGTATTTT,CASRSGGNTQYF
NA,TRBV11-2,NA,TRBJ2-7,TGTGCCAGCAGCTTCGGGATAGCGGCCTACGAGCAGTACTTC,CASSFGIAAYEQYF
NA,TRBV6-1,NA,TRBJ1-5,TGTGCCAGCATGGTTCTGGGGGAGGGTCAGCCCCAGCATTTT,CASMVLGEGQPQHF
NA,TRBV5-1,NA,TRBJ1-2,TGCGCCAGCAGCTTGGGTCGCGGCCTGGAAGGCGGCTACACCTTC,CASSLGRGLEGGYTF
NA,TRBV4-2,NA,TRBJ2-1,TGTGCCAGCAGCCAAGATCCGGCAGGGTATGCCGGTAAGGAGCAGTTCTTC,CASSQDPAGYAGKEQFF
NA,TRBV7-9,NA,TRBJ2-2,TGTGCCAGCAGCTTGAGAGAGGATGGCACCGGGGAGCTGTTTTTT,CASSLREDGTGELFF
TRBD2,TRBV6-5,NA,TRBJ2-5,TGTGCCAGCAGTTTTCTAGCGGGAGGGCCGGGAGAGACCCAGTACTTC,CASSFLAGGPGETQYF
TRBD1,TRBV29-1,NA,TRBJ2-7,TGCAGCGTAGACAGGGGTGGTGAGCAGTACTTC,CSVDRGGEQYF
TRBD2,TRBV11-3,once,TRBJ2-3,TGTGCCAGCAGCCTCCTAGCGGGATCCACAGATACGCAGTATTTT,CASSLLAGSTDTQYF
NA,TRBV6-5,NA,TRBJ1-4,TGTGCCAGCAGTGGAGGGAGTAGTGGAGAAAAACTGTTTTTT,CASSGGSSGEKLFF